One sample yielded the 11 T cell receptor beta chains listed below, sequenced in a study of control samples from healthy donors and cancer patients. The data were produced by immunoSEQ multiplex PCR, yet TCRdb's version contains in-frame clones alone and is incomplete. The sample holds about 45,000 clones; about 91% are singletons and the top ten take 22%. The sample comprised PBMCs. The source is a woman aged 40 to 50 with head and neck cancer.

The chain combines TRBV5-1 with TRBJ1-1; D unclear. The CDR3 has 14 residues. Per germline, CDR1 SGHRS and CDR2 YFSETQ. With 3 bases removed from V and 2 bases from J, the gap between germline ends came to 11 bases. The CDR3 bases are TGCGCCAGCAGCTCGACCTGGGGAAACACTGAAGCTTTCTTT. Amino acids: CASSSTWGNTEAFF. Variable domain in full (rest from reference TRBV5-1 and TRBJ1-1): KAGVTQTPRYLIKTRGQQVTLSCSPISGHRSVSWYQQTPGQGLQFLFEYFSETQRNKGNFPGRFSGRQFSNSRSEMNVSTLELGDSALYLCASSSTWGNTEAFFGQGTRLTVV.

This clone was recorded only once. This chain connects TRBV14 to TRBJ1-5; D uncertain. In germline, CDR1 is SGHDN, CDR2 FVKESK. V lost 1 base and J 7 bases, leaving 8 bases between the germline ends. This CDR3 region has 13 residues. CDR3 sequence reads: CASSQGVRQPQHF. The CDR3 nucleotides read TGTGCCAGCAGCCAAGGGGTCCGGCAGCCCCAGCATTTT.

V usage is TRBV27 and J usage is TRBJ1-3; possibly TRBD1 for D (5 bases). V was pared by 0 bases and J by 2 bases, with 14 bases between. Germline V CDR1 and CDR2: MNHEY, SMNVEV (reference sequence). This CDR3 is 17 amino acids long. CDR3 amino acids: CASSLSPPGTPGNTIYF. The DNA for the CDR3 is TGTGCCAGCAGTTTATCCCCCCCCGGGACCCCTGGAAACACCATATATTTT.

This clone was observed once. The J gene is TRBJ2-7, the V gene TRBV5-1; D ambiguous. CDR3 length: 14 residues. CDR1 is SGHRS and CDR2 is YFSETQ in the germline V gene. V dropped 5 bases and J dropped 1 base, with 13 bases sitting between them. Written as DNA, the CDR3 is TGCGCCAGCAGGGTTCAAACAGCATCCTACGAGCAGTACTTC. Its protein is CASRVQTASYEQYF.

The V call is TRBV6-1, the J call TRBJ1-4; D gene uncertain. Trimming took off 2 bases at V and 7 bases at J, with 17 bases between the two ends. There are 16 residues in the CDR3. Germline V gene data show CDR1 as MNHNS and CDR2 as SASEGT. The DNA for the CDR3 is TGTGCCAGCAGTGAAAAGGGCCCCCTAGATCCTGAAAAACTGTTTTTT. As protein: CASSEKGPLDPEKLFF.

This clone was seen a handful of times. The V call is TRBV5-1, the J call TRBJ1-3; tentative D call: TRBD1 (5 bases). Germline CDR1 and CDR2: SGHRS and YFSETQ. Trimming left V 2 bases short and J 2 bases short, with 11 bases between. This CDR3 is 15 amino acids long. The CDR3 nucleotides read TGCGCCAGCAGCTTTCGCACAGGCGCTGGAAACACCATATATTTT. This codes for CASSFRTGAGNTIYF.

This clone turned up a few times. V usage is TRBV28 and J usage is TRBJ1-1; D is ambiguous. V gave up 6 bases and J gave up 5 bases, with 7 bases separating them. CDR3 size: 11 residues. The germline gives CDR1 MDHEN, CDR2 SYDVKM. CDR3 in amino acids: CASRLLTEAFF. In DNA, the CDR3 is TGTGCCAGCAGGCTACTAACTGAAGCTTTCTTT.

The V gene is TRBV11-3, the J gene TRBJ2-1; 12 bases agree with TRBD2. This CDR3 spans 14 amino acids. Germline CDR1 is SGHNT and CDR2 is YENEEA. J gave up 10 bases and V 1 base, and 2 bases lay outside the gene matches. The CDR3 nucleotides read TGTGCCAGCAGCTTAGGACTAGCGGGGGAAGAGCAGTTCTTC. Translating it yields CASSLGLAGEEQFF.

This chain connects TRBV18 to TRBJ1-4, with TRBD1 matching over 8 bases. The CDR3 spans 16 residues. The germline V gene encodes CDR1 KGHSH and CDR2 LQKENI. Unmatched junction bases numbered 7, after V lost 2 bases and J lost 5 bases. Here the CDR3 reads CASSPGRGQANEKLFF. In nucleotides, the CDR3 is TGTGCCAGCTCACCAGGCAGGGGGCAGGCCAATGAAAAACTGTTTTTT.

This clone appeared a single time. The CDR3 sequence is CASSYGRPDTQYF. In DNA, the CDR3 is TGTGCCAGCAGTTACGGTAGGCCAGATACGCAGTATTTT. This sequence joins TRBV6-2 or TRBV6-3 and TRBJ2-3; unclear D gene. The V gene's germline CDR1 is MNHEY and CDR2 SVGEGT. The CDR3 has 13 amino acids. V was shortened by 2 bases and J by 4 bases, with 7 bases between the two germline ends.

The chain links TRBV19 to TRBJ2-5, with unresolved D. CDR1 is LNHDA and CDR2 is SQIVND in the germline V gene (reference sequence). This CDR3 region has 13 residues. Trimming took 10 bases from V and 4 from J, leaving 16 bases between them. In DNA, the CDR3 is TGTGCCACAGGACCTGGCGGACGAGAGACCCAGTACTTC. Amino acid sequence: CATGPGGRETQYF.